This is a list of T cell receptor beta chains from one sample in a study of cytomegalovirus exposure and HLA in healthy donors. Profiled with immunoSEQ multiplex PCR; TCRdb holds only in-frame clones, not every one. The sample consists of 68,000 or so clones, just under 80% of them appearing once. The specimen was PBMCs. These receptors originate from a young woman in good health and CMV-seronegative. Each CDR3 is given with its conserved first and last residue. D genes are given only for firm matches. The size of a clone is reported for some rows only, either as once, few or many, or as a class for expanded clones.

clone_size,v_call,j_call,d_call,cdr3_aa,cdr3_nt
NA,TRBV15,TRBJ1-6,NA,CATSRDVGNSPLHF,TGTGCCACCAGCAGAGATGTCGGGAATTCACCCCTCCACTTT
NA,TRBV10-1,TRBJ1-1,NA,CASSGQLGTEAFF,TGCGCCAGCAGCGGACAGCTCGGTACTGAAGCTTTCTTT
NA,TRBV10-3,TRBJ1-2,TRBD1,CAISESRDREANYGYTF,TGTGCCATCAGTGAGTCCCGGGACAGGGAAGCTAACTATGGCTACACCTTC
NA,TRBV13,TRBJ1-1,TRBD1,CASSPQAGGFTEAFF,TGTGCCAGCAGCCCCCAGGCAGGGGGCTTCACTGAAGCTTTCTTT
NA,TRBV29-1,TRBJ1-5,TRBD1,CSVLGGPGPPFLGVPEPQHF,TGCAGCGTCCTAGGGGGCCCGGGGCCCCCCTTTCTAGGGGTGCCTGAGCCCCAGCATTTT
NA,TRBV5-1,TRBJ2-2,TRBD1,CASAGTGSTGELFF,TGCGCCAGTGCCGGGACAGGGAGTACCGGGGAGCTGTTTTTT
NA,TRBV28,TRBJ1-6,TRBD1,CATQGANNSPLHF,TGTGCCACTCAGGGGGCGAATAATTCACCCCTCCACTTT
NA,TRBV5-8,TRBJ2-5,NA,CASSFGLGTYQETQYF,TGTGCCAGCAGCTTTGGTTTGGGGACATATCAAGAGACCCAGTACTTC
few,TRBV2,TRBJ2-7,TRBD1,CASSGDRGYEQYF,TGTGCCAGCAGTGGTGACAGGGGCTACGAGCAGTACTTC
NA,TRBV18,TRBJ2-7,TRBD1,CASSLGQGADEQYF,TGTGCCAGCTCATTGGGACAGGGGGCTGACGAGCAGTACTTC
NA,TRBV7-9,TRBJ1-1,NA,CASSLPGRTEAFF,TGTGCCAGCAGCTTACCGGGGAGGACTGAAGCTTTCTTT
few,TRBV30,TRBJ2-3,TRBD1,CAWGQGFSTDTQYF,TGTGCCTGGGGACAGGGATTTAGCACAGATACGCAGTATTTT
NA,TRBV28,TRBJ2-5,NA,CASSLSPRETQYF,TGTGCCAGCAGTTTATCCCCGAGGGAGACCCAGTACTTC
few,TRBV4-3,TRBJ1-1,NA,CASSQDSDRLSTEAFF,TGCGCCAGCAGCCAAGATTCCGACAGGTTAAGCACTGAAGCTTTCTTT
NA,TRBV25-1,TRBJ2-1,NA,CASSETRLRDEQFF,TGTGCCAGCAGTGAAACCCGTCTTCGGGATGAGCAGTTCTTC
NA,TRBV4-1,TRBJ2-5,NA,CASSLGVSPTQYF,TGCGCCAGCAGCCTAGGAGTCTCCCCTACCCAGTACTTC
NA,TRBV6-5,TRBJ1-2,NA,CASRTHTNYGYTF,TGTGCCAGCAGGACACATACTAACTATGGCTACACCTTC
NA,TRBV5-4,TRBJ2-1,NA,CASLPDGTQHEQFF,TGTGCCAGCCTCCCGGACGGGACTCAGCATGAGCAGTTCTTC
NA,TRBV10-3,TRBJ1-6,NA,CAISESLLGDTVNSPLHF,TGTGCCATCAGTGAGTCGCTGCTAGGGGACACGGTGAATTCACCCCTCCACTTT
NA,TRBV29-1,TRBJ1-2,NA,CSVAQGRANYGYTF,TGCAGCGTTGCACAGGGCCGAGCTAACTATGGCTACACCTTC
NA,TRBV5-1,TRBJ1-1,NA,CASSWGGGTEAFF,TGCGCCAGCAGCTGGGGGGGCGGGACTGAAGCTTTCTTT
NA,TRBV6-5,TRBJ2-7,NA,CASSYSSVVPYEQYF,TGTGCCAGCAGTTACTCTTCGGTAGTGCCCTACGAGCAGTACTTC
NA,TRBV29-1,TRBJ1-1,NA,CGVSHTEAFF,TGCGGAGTCAGCCACACTGAAGCTTTCTTT
NA,TRBV7-7,TRBJ2-7,TRBD1,CASSADRGGEQYF,TGTGCCAGCAGCGCGGACAGGGGCGGCGAGCAGTACTTC
NA,TRBV5-1,TRBJ2-7,TRBD2,CASSLGSGGALDEQYF,TGCGCCAGCAGCTTGGGTAGCGGGGGGGCCCTGGACGAGCAGTACTTC
NA,TRBV28,TRBJ2-4,NA,CASSPFGGRNIQYF,TGTGCCAGCAGCCCCTTTGGGGGCCGAAACATTCAGTACTTC
NA,TRBV7-9,TRBJ1-1,NA,CASSLEGGTGEAFF,TGTGCCAGCAGCTTAGAGGGTGGTACAGGAGAGGCTTTCTTT
NA,TRBV6-5,TRBJ1-1,NA,CASSSGVTEAFF,TGTGCCAGCAGTTCGGGGGTCACTGAAGCTTTCTTT
NA,TRBV9,TRBJ2-3,TRBD2,CASSPTSGYTDTQYF,TGTGCCAGCAGTCCGACTAGCGGGTACACAGATACGCAGTATTTT
few,TRBV19,TRBJ1-5,NA,CAHSGSSQPQHF,TGTGCCCATTCGGGGAGCTCTCAGCCCCAGCATTTT
NA,TRBV30,TRBJ1-2,NA,CAWSVLREGYTF,TGTGCCTGGAGTGTACTGAGGGAGGGCTACACCTTC
NA,TRBV10-2,TRBJ1-1,NA,CASSEKGGTEAFF,TGCGCCAGCAGTGAGAAAGGGGGTACTGAAGCTTTCTTT
NA,TRBV13,TRBJ2-7,NA,CASSLGAGDEQYF,TGTGCCAGCAGCTTAGGCGCAGGGGACGAGCAGTACTTC
NA,TRBV4-1,TRBJ1-2,NA,CASSWTGDRNGYTF,TGCGCCAGCAGCTGGACGGGGGATAGGAATGGCTACACCTTC
NA,TRBV5-4,TRBJ1-1,NA,CASSLFGDTEAFF,TGTGCCAGCAGCTTGTTCGGGGACACTGAAGCTTTCTTT
NA,TRBV7-9,TRBJ2-7,NA,CASSPGTSYEQYF,TGTGCCAGCAGCCCCGGGACTTCCTACGAGCAGTACTTC
NA,TRBV30,TRBJ1-1,NA,CAWWREGSNTEAFF,TGTGCCTGGTGGAGGGAGGGTTCGAACACTGAAGCTTTCTTT
NA,TRBV30,TRBJ1-2,NA,CAWSVQEGWGYGYTF,TGTGCCTGGAGTGTACAAGAGGGATGGGGCTATGGCTACACCTTC
NA,TRBV10-2,TRBJ1-5,TRBD1,CASSELVQGAGQPQHF,TGCGCCAGCAGTGAGTTGGTACAGGGGGCTGGGCAGCCCCAGCATTTT
once,TRBV5-6,TRBJ1-5,TRBD1,CASSPGTGGPQHF,TGTGCCAGCAGCCCCGGGACAGGGGGGCCCCAGCATTTT
NA,TRBV7-6,TRBJ2-3,TRBD2,CASSLLAEGRDTQYF,TGTGCCAGCAGCTTACTAGCGGAGGGGAGAGATACGCAGTATTTT
NA,TRBV2,TRBJ2-2,TRBD2,CASSRLAGGNTGELFF,TGTGCCAGCAGTAGACTAGCGGGAGGGAACACCGGGGAGCTGTTTTTT
NA,TRBV6-1,TRBJ2-7,TRBD1,CARSRDRVSYEQYF,TGTGCCAGATCCCGGGACAGAGTCTCCTACGAGCAGTACTTC